A selection of T cell receptor beta chains follows, all from one sample in a study of blood T cell repertoires in COVID-19. TCRdb's table, derived via immunoSEQ multiplex PCR, lists solely in-frame clones and lacks some. The table shows approximately 220,000 clones, with around nine tenths occurring only once. The sample was PBMCs or T cells enriched from blood (not recorded which). The receptor set was obtained from a woman in her thirties who had been exposed to COVID-19. CDR3s include the opening cysteine and the closing phenylalanine or tryptophan. A D gene is named only where the DNA matches it firmly. The size entry is marked missing in some rows and otherwise reads once, few, many or a size class.

abundance	j_gene	v_gene	d_gene	CDR3aa	CDR3nt
NA	TRBJ1-6	TRBV28	NA	CASTSGGIWDNSPLHF	TGTGCCAGCACCTCAGGAGGTATTTGGGATAATTCACCCCTCCACTTT
NA	TRBJ2-1	TRBV29-1	NA	CSAKTSLLANEQFF	TGCAGCGCTAAGACTTCACTCCTGGCGAATGAGCAGTTCTTC
NA	TRBJ2-3	TRBV2	NA	CASSEAEPPYF	TGTGCCAGCAGTGAAGCGGAGCCCCCGTATTTT
NA	TRBJ2-5	TRBV5-1	NA	CASSFDRSETQYF	TGCGCCAGCAGCTTCGACAGGTCAGAGACCCAGTACTTC
NA	TRBJ1-1	TRBV30	NA	CAWSAGRNTEAFF	TGTGCCTGGAGTGCGGGGAGGAACACTGAAGCTTTCTTT
NA	TRBJ2-6	TRBV18	NA	CASSPPSISGANVLTF	TGTGCCAGCTCACCACCGTCCATCTCTGGGGCCAACGTCCTGACTTTC
NA	TRBJ2-1	TRBV30	NA	CAWRGYNEQFF	TGTGCCTGGCGGGGTTACAATGAGCAGTTCTTC
NA	TRBJ2-1	TRBV5-1	NA	CASSLDKKEGNEQFF	TGCGCCAGCAGCTTGGATAAAAAGGAGGGAAATGAGCAGTTCTTC
NA	TRBJ2-5	TRBV6-5	NA	CATKPGTKNQETQYF	TGTGCCACTAAACCAGGCACGAAGAACCAAGAGACCCAGTACTTC
NA	TRBJ1-6	TRBV4-1	TRBD1	CASSPAPTGQGASPLHF	TGCGCCAGCAGCCCCGCACCCACGGGACAGGGGGCTTCACCCCTCCACTTT
NA	TRBJ2-1	TRBV5-8	TRBD1	CASSHPGQGKVGDEQFF	TGTGCCAGCAGCCATCCGGGACAGGGAAAGGTTGGGGATGAGCAGTTCTTC
NA	TRBJ1-4	TRBV7-2	NA	CASSPQLSNEKLFF	TGTGCCAGCAGCCCTCAATTGAGTAATGAAAAACTGTTTTTT
NA	TRBJ2-3	TRBV27	NA	CASSLVGVTDTQYF	TGTGCCAGCAGTTTAGTAGGGGTCACAGATACGCAGTATTTT
NA	TRBJ1-6	TRBV6-5	NA	CASSSREGSPLHF	TGTGCCAGCAGTTCCCGGGAGGGTTCACCCCTCCACTTT
NA	TRBJ1-1	TRBV11-2	NA	CASSSITTGTEAFF	TGTGCCAGCAGCTCCATAACAACGGGGACTGAAGCTTTCTTT
NA	TRBJ1-6	TRBV2	TRBD1	CASSERQGKNSPLHF	TGTGCCAGCAGTGAAAGACAGGGGAAAAATTCACCCCTCCACTTT
NA	TRBJ2-7	TRBV7-8	TRBD2	CASSPGLAIEQYF	TGTGCCAGCAGCCCAGGACTAGCGATCGAGCAGTACTTC
NA	TRBJ1-3	TRBV30	TRBD1	CAWSPPDRGGNTIYF	TGTGCCTGGAGCCCCCCGGACAGGGGTGGAAACACCATATATTTT
NA	TRBJ1-3	TRBV2	NA	CASSRNGGQYSSGNTIYF	TGTGCCAGCAGTAGGAATGGCGGACAGTATTCCTCTGGAAACACCATATATTTT
NA	TRBJ2-7	TRBV19	NA	CASSIGGYEQYF	TGTGCCAGTAGTATCGGCGGGTACGAGCAGTACTTC
NA	TRBJ1-6	TRBV28	NA	CASTVSSYNSPLHF	TGTGCCAGCACCGTTAGCTCCTATAATTCACCCCTCCACTTT
NA	TRBJ1-5	TRBV18	NA	CASSPKGQGSYSNQPQHF	TGTGCCAGCTCACCGAAGGGGCAGGGGAGTTATAGCAATCAGCCCCAGCATTTT
NA	TRBJ1-1	TRBV6-5	NA	CASSYSGQGITEAFF	TGTGCCAGCAGTTACTCAGGCCAGGGAATCACTGAAGCTTTCTTT
NA	TRBJ1-4	TRBV30	TRBD1	CAWSVRTGGAANEKLFF	TGTGCCTGGAGTGTAAGGACAGGGGGCGCCGCTAATGAAAAACTGTTTTTT
NA	TRBJ1-2	TRBV7-2	TRBD1	CASSEHAGTGVLGYTF	TGTGCCAGCAGCGAACATGCTGGGACAGGGGTATTAGGCTACACCTTC
once	TRBJ2-5	TRBV6-5	NA	CAIKGSSETQYF	TGTGCCATCAAAGGGAGCTCGGAGACCCAGTACTTC
NA	TRBJ2-3	TRBV19	NA	CASSMGGSPDTQYF	TGTGCCAGTAGTATGGGGGGTTCACCAGATACGCAGTATTTT
NA	TRBJ1-6	TRBV19	TRBD1	CASSDRGNSPLHF	TGTGCCAGTTCTGACAGGGGCAATTCACCCCTCCACTTT